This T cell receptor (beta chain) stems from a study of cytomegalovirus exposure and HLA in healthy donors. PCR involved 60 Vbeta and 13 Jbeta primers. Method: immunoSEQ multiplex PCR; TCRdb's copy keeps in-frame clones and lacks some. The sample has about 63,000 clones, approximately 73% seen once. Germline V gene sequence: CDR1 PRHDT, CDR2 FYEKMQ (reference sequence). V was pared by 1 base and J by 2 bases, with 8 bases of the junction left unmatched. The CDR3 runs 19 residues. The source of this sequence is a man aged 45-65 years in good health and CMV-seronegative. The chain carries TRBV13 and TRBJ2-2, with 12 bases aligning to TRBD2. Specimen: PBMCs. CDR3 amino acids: CASSLVVTSGGTNTGELFF. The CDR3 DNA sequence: TGTGCCAGCAGCTTAGTTGTGACTAGCGGGGGAACCAACACCGGGGAGCTGTTTTTT.